The text below deals with one TCR beta chain. Its recognized antigen is unknown. No base quality values were provided; no much bigger clone lies one nucleotide off. TCRbeta CDR3 regions were amplified from genomic DNA by means of the immunoSEQ Assay, a bias-controlled multiplex PCR. Turning to the authors' computational methods: Nucleated cell counts per sample were estimated from amplification of reference gene primers within the assay. To quantify the absolute abundance of each unique TCRbeta CDR3 rearrangement, sequence reads were collapsed and filtered. For each sample, productive Simpson clonality was calculated as the square root of Simpson's diversity index across productive rearrangements. TCRdb obtained this table from immuneACCESS and retained in-frame rearrangements with V and J assigned. These tables miss some clones; where compared with another copy, unresolved V genes account for less than half of the shortfall, and the remainder is unexplained. V, J and clone size are those of that table, while D and trimming were read from the DNA. This sample holds under 250,000 clones; around 88% were observed only once. Together, the top ten hold around 6.6% of the sample.

The CDR3 contains 16 residues, cysteine and phenylalanine counted. The DNA shown is the 48-base CDR3, in frame from base 1. The germline V gene (reference sequence) yields SEHNR for CDR1 and FQNEAQ for CDR2. V ends up 1 base short and J 1 base short, with an unmatched junction base count of 6. One collaborating source in Seattle enrolled patients while the patients were actively infected and followed the patients over time throughout the course of disease. The collaborating institutions used their own protocols to collect whole blood in K2EDTA tubes. For TCRbeta analysis, collaborator samples were shipped as frozen whole blood, as isolated PBMCs, or as DNA extracted from either sample type. These data originate in a study of blood T cell repertoires in COVID-19 (dated by TCRdb to 2018 to 2021). The study in broad terms: Samples covering the acute and convalescent phases of COVID-19 were provided by collaborators in the United States, Italy and Spain. The material from the prospective study consisted of cDNA or gDNA derived from T cells, B-cell-depleted T cells, or PBMCs. HLA class I and class II types, where available, came from metadata supplied by the sample provider rather than from assay-based typing. Deeply sampled blood TCRbeta repertoires from subjects exposed to, actively infected with, or recovered from COVID-19 were included in the dataset. The samples were drawn from the first 160 participants of the ongoing ImmuneRACE study and from 1,254 subjects provided by 6 global collaborators. The repertoires were made available in a free public database intended to serve as a resource for research on the immune response to SARS-CoV-2. Nearly every sample came with metadata listing a de-identified subject ID, COVID-19 status, age in years and sex.

Here is what the overall study found, with its caveats: How much clinical and demographic metadata was included differed by source and by participant, and the metadata was provided uncurated.

The specimen sequenced was peripheral blood. The chain employs TRBV7-9 and TRBJ2-5, and 7 junction bases match TRBD2. This TCR was recovered from a woman aged 30 to 39 with COVID-19, enrolled during active disease. CDR3 protein: CASSLVLGGSQETQYF. The bases read TGTGCCAGCAGCTTAGTGCTCGGGGGGAGCCAAGAGACCCAGTACTTC.